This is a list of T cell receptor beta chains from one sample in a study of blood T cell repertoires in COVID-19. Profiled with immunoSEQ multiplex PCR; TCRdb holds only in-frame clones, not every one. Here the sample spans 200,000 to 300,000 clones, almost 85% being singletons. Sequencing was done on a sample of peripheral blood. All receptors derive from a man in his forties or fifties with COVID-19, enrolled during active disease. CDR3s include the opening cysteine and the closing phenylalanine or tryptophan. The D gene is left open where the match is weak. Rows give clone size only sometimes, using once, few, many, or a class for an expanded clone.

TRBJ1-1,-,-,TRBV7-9,TGTGCCAGCAGCTTATTATCCACTGAAGCTTTCTTT,CASSLLSTEAFF
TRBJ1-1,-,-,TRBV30,TGTGCCTGGAGTGAGTCAGGATTCACTGAAGCTTTCTTT,CAWSESGFTEAFF
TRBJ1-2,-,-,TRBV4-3,TGCGCCAGCAGCCAAGATGACAGGCCCAACTATGGCTACACCTTC,CASSQDDRPNYGYTF
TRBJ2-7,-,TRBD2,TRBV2,TGTGCCAGCAGTGAGCCCGTCTATACTAGCGGTTCCTACGAGCAGTACTTC,CASSEPVYTSGSYEQYF
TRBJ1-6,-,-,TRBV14,TGTGCCAGCAGGAATCAGGGTTATAATTCACCCCTCCACTTT,CASRNQGYNSPLHF
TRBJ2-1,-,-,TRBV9,TGTGCCAGCAGCGTAGGAGGTCTCAATGAGCAGTTCTTC,CASSVGGLNEQFF
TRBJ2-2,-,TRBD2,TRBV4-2,TGTGCCAGCAGCCGCCCGGGTAGCGGGGGGGCTAGCGGGGAGCTGTTTTTT,CASSRPGSGGASGELFF
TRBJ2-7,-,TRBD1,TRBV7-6,TGTGCCAGCAGCTTAGGGGGCGGACAGGGAACCTACGAGCAGTACTTC,CASSLGGGQGTYEQYF
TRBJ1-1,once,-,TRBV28,TGTGCCAGCAGTTTTTCGGGGGTACGGAACACTGAAGCTTTCTTT,CASSFSGVRNTEAFF
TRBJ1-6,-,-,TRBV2,TGTGCCAGCAGTGAAATGGAAGGGGTAGGTTCACCCCTCCACTTT,CASSEMEGVGSPLHF
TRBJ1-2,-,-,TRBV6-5,TGTGCCAGCAGTCTTTCCCTACGGACTTATGGCTACACCTTC,CASSLSLRTYGYTF
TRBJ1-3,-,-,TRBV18,TGTGCCAGCTCACCGACGGAGGGTGACGGTGGAAACACCATATATTTT,CASSPTEGDGGNTIYF
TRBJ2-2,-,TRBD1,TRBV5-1,TGCGCCAGCAGTTTGGACAGGGGAGGCACCGGGGAGCTGTTTTTT,CASSLDRGGTGELFF
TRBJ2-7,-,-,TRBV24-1,TGTGCCACCAGTGATCCTGCAAAGGGGCCCTACGAGCAGTACTTC,CATSDPAKGPYEQYF
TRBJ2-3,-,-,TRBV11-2,TGTGCCAGCAGCGTTCTCACAGATACGCAGTATTTT,CASSVLTDTQYF
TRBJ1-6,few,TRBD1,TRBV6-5,TGTGCCAGCAGCCGGGACAGTAAAAGGGGTTCACCCCTCCACTTT,CASSRDSKRGSPLHF
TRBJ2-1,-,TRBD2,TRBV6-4,TGTGCCAGCAGTCCAGCGGGGGCCGGCTGGGAGCAGTTCTTC,CASSPAGAGWEQFF
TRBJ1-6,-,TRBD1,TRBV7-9,TGTGCCAGCAGCCGGACAGGGGTAAGCTCACCCCTCCACTTT,CASSRTGVSSPLHF
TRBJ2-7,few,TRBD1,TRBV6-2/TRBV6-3,TGTGCCAGCAGTTACTCTGGACAGGTTTTCCCCTACGAGCAGTACTTC,CASSYSGQVFPYEQYF
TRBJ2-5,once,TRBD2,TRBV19,TGTGCCAGTAGGAGGACTAGCGGGGGCTGGGAGACCCAGTACTTC,CASRRTSGGWETQYF
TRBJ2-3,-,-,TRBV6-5,TGTGCCAGCAGTTACAGCATAAGCACAGATACGCAGTATTTT,CASSYSISTDTQYF
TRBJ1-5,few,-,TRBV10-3,TGTGCCATCAGTGGTGGGCAGGGAAATCAGCCCCAGCATTTT,CAISGGQGNQPQHF
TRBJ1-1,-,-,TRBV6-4,TGTGCCAGCAGTGAAGGGAGGCAGACGGGCGCTGAAGCTTTCTTT,CASSEGRQTGAEAFF
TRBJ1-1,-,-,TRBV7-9,TGTGCCAGCAGCTTGGATGACAGGATTTCTACTGAAGCTTTCTTT,CASSLDDRISTEAFF
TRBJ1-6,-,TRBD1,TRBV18,TGTGCCAGCTCACCATCGAGACAGGGAGTTTCGAATTCACCCCTCCACTTT,CASSPSRQGVSNSPLHF
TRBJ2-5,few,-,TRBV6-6,TGTGCCAGCAGTTCGCGGGCCTTCGGGACCCAGTACTTC,CASSSRAFGTQYF
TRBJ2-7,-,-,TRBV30,TGTGCCTGGAGGGTAAAGGAGTCCTCCTACGAGCAGTACTTC,CAWRVKESSYEQYF
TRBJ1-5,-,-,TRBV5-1,TGCGCCAGCAGCTTGACCCCAGGTAGCAATCAGCCCCAGCATTTT,CASSLTPGSNQPQHF
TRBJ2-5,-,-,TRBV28,TGTGCCAGCAGACCCCCCCGGGAAGAGACCCAGTACTTC,CASRPPREETQYF
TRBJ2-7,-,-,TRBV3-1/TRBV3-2,TGTGCCAGCAGCCAGGGAGGGGGTGTTTACGAGCAGTACTTC,CASSQGGGVYEQYF
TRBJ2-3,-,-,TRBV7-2,TGTGCCAGCAGCTTGACCAGGGATCTTTTGGATACGCAGTATTTT,CASSLTRDLLDTQYF
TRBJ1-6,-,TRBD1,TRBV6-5,TGTGCCAGCAGCCCCGACAGGGGGAGTAATTCACCCCTCCACTTT,CASSPDRGSNSPLHF
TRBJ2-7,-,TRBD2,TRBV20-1,TGCAGTACTGGGACGGGGGGAGAGCAGTACTTC,CSTGTGGEQYF
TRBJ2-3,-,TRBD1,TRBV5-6,TGTGCCAGCAGCCCGAGGGACAGGGTGGTAACAGATACGCAGTATTTT,CASSPRDRVVTDTQYF
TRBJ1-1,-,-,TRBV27,TGTGCCAGCAGTTTAGGCACCTTGAACACTGAAGCTTTCTTT,CASSLGTLNTEAFF
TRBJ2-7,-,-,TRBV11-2,TGTGCCAGCAGCTTGGGCTGGCTCTCCTACGAGCAGTACTTC,CASSLGWLSYEQYF
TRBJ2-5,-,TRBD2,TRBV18,TGTGCCAGCTCACCCGCTCCCCTGGCGGGGGTTGAGACCCAGTACTTC,CASSPAPLAGVETQYF
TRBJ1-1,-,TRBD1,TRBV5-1,TGCGCCAGCAGCTTTTCGCCGGGACAGCGGTGGACGAACACTGAAGCTTTCTTT,CASSFSPGQRWTNTEAFF
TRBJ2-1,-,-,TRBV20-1,TGCAGTGCTAGTCTGGGGGCTGATTACAATGAGCAGTTCTTC,CSASLGADYNEQFF
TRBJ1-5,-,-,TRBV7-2,TGTGCCAGCAGCTTAGCGGGGAGGGAGCCCCAGCATTTT,CASSLAGREPQHF
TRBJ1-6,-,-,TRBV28,TGTGCCAGCTGGGCAACCTATAATTCACCCCTCCACTTT,CASWATYNSPLHF
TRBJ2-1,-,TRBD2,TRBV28,TGTGCCAGCAGTCCGGGGGGGGGTCCCTACAATGAGCAGTTCTTC,CASSPGGGPYNEQFF
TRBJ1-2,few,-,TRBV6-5,TGTGCCAGCAGTTTCTCCCTGGGGGCGGAAGGCTACACCTTC,CASSFSLGAEGYTF
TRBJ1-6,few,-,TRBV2,TGTGCCAGCAGTGAGGGGCAATTTGGCAATTCACCCCTCCACTTT,CASSEGQFGNSPLHF
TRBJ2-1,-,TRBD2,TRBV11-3,TGTGCCAGCAGCCCAGGACTAGTCGGAGAGCAGTTCTTC,CASSPGLVGEQFF
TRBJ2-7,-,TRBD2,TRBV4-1,TGCGCCAGCAGCCAACTTGGAGCGGGGGGGTACTACGAGCAGTACTTC,CASSQLGAGGYYEQYF
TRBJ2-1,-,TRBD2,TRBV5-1,TGCGCCAGCAGCCCGCAGATGACTAGCGGGGGAAATGAGCAGTTCTTC,CASSPQMTSGGNEQFF
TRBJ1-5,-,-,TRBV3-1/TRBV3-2,TGTGCCAGCAGCCAAGATGCAGGAACGGTGGCCCAGCATTTT,CASSQDAGTVAQHF
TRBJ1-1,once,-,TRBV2,TGTGCCAGCAGTTCAGAACCCAACACTGAAGCTTTCTTT,CASSSEPNTEAFF
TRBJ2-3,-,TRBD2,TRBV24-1,TGTGCCACCAGGGGAGCGGGGGCCTTGGGGACAGATACGCAGTATTTT,CATRGAGALGTDTQYF
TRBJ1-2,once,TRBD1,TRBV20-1,TGCAGTGCTAGTGTGCAGGGGGCTTTTGGCTACACCTTC,CSASVQGAFGYTF
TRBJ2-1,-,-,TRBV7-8,TGTGCCAGCAGCCTGCCACAGGGAAAGGATACGGTCAATGAGCAGTTCTTC,CASSLPQGKDTVNEQFF
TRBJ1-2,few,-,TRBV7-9,TGTGCCAGCAGCTCGTCACAGGCCTTAGCTAACTATGGCTACACCTTC,CASSSSQALANYGYTF